The rows below give T cell receptor beta chains drawn from one sample of a study of cytomegalovirus exposure and HLA in healthy donors. The assay was immunoSEQ multiplex PCR, and TCRdb's table has in-frame clones only and misses some. The table lists roughly 300,000 clones, approximately 88% of them singletons, with around 0.9% in the top ten. Sequenced sample: PBMCs. Source of these receptors: a woman aged 18-29 years in good health and CMV-seronegative. Both conserved end residues are part of each CDR3. A D gene is named only where the DNA matches it firmly. The size entry is marked missing in some rows and otherwise reads once, few, many or a size class.

j_call v_call d_call clone_size cdr3_aa cdr3_nt
TRBJ2-7 TRBV7-3 NA NA CASSLFGRGPYEQYF TGTGCCAGCAGCTTATTCGGGAGGGGGCCCTACGAGCAGTACTTC
TRBJ2-7 TRBV9 NA once CASSVGLTYEQYF TGTGCCAGCAGCGTAGGCCTAACCTACGAGCAGTACTTC
TRBJ2-3 TRBV27 TRBD2 NA CASQAQKREGHLSDTQYF TGTGCCAGCCAGGCACAAAAGCGGGAGGGCCATCTTTCAGATACGCAGTATTTT
TRBJ2-7 TRBV15 TRBD2 few CATSGTRLSEQYF TGTGCCACCAGCGGGACTAGACTCTCCGAGCAGTACTTC
TRBJ1-4 TRBV6-5 NA NA CASGADPGEKLFF TGTGCCAGCGGGGCAGACCCGGGTGAAAAACTGTTTTTT
TRBJ2-2 TRBV7-3 TRBD2 NA CASSPGLAGVVGELFF TGTGCCAGCAGCCCAGGACTAGCGGGAGTCGTCGGGGAGCTGTTTTTT
TRBJ1-1 TRBV27 NA NA CASSFGQLNTEAFF TGTGCCAGCAGTTTTGGGCAGTTGAACACTGAAGCTTTCTTT
TRBJ1-1 TRBV18 NA NA CASSPLPHPATDTEAFF TGTGCCAGCTCACCACTCCCTCACCCAGCGACGGACACTGAAGCTTTCTTT
TRBJ2-7 TRBV7-6 TRBD1 NA CASSPGQVGLEQYF TGTGCCAGCAGCCCGGGACAGGTAGGACTCGAGCAGTACTTC
TRBJ1-2 TRBV18 NA once CASSPINMWAHGYGYTF TGTGCCAGCTCACCAATTAATATGTGGGCGCACGGCTATGGCTACACCTTC
TRBJ2-5 TRBV5-6 TRBD1 few CASSSTGVETQYF TGTGCCAGCAGCTCTACAGGGGTGGAGACCCAGTACTTC
TRBJ2-5 TRBV2 NA few CASSVVETQYF TGTGCCAGCAGTGTAGTGGAGACCCAGTACTTC
TRBJ2-7 TRBV28 TRBD2 NA CASSLPGRGWYF TGTGCCAGCAGTCTGCCGGGGAGGGGCTGGTACTTC
TRBJ2-1 TRBV10-3 TRBD2 NA CAISGTSRNEQFF TGTGCCATCAGTGGGACTAGTAGGAATGAGCAGTTCTTC
TRBJ2-3 TRBV18 NA once CASSSDLATDTQYF TGTGCCAGCTCATCGGACTTGGCCACAGATACGCAGTATTTT
TRBJ2-7 TRBV28 NA NA CASSLVGLSSSYEQYF TGTGCCAGCAGTTTAGTAGGACTATCGAGCTCCTACGAGCAGTACTTC
TRBJ2-5 TRBV27 TRBD2 NA CASTPTQAGDETQYF TGTGCCAGCACTCCCACCCAGGCGGGAGACGAGACCCAGTACTTC
TRBJ1-5 TRBV10-2 NA NA CASSAFRGNSNQPQHF TGCGCCAGCAGTGCGTTTCGGGGGAATAGCAATCAGCCCCAGCATTTT
TRBJ1-6 TRBV19 NA NA CASSDLGQSRYNSPLHF TGTGCCAGTAGCGATCTCGGACAGTCCCGATATAATTCACCCCTCCACTTT
TRBJ2-3 TRBV6-5 NA NA CASSPRVESTDTQYF TGTGCCAGCAGCCCTCGCGTGGAGAGCACAGATACGCAGTATTTT
TRBJ2-1 TRBV6-1 TRBD1 NA CASSADRATYNEQFF TGTGCCAGCAGTGCGGACAGGGCTACCTACAATGAGCAGTTCTTC
TRBJ2-7 TRBV7-8 TRBD2 NA CASSLARGRAVYEQYF TGTGCCAGCAGCTTAGCGAGAGGGAGGGCCGTATACGAGCAGTACTTC